The next 10 T cell receptor beta chains were all read from a single sample in a study of cytomegalovirus exposure and HLA in healthy donors. Primers: 60 Vbeta forward and 13 Jbeta reverse. The method was immunoSEQ multiplex PCR; TCRdb's version includes in-frame clones alone and lacks a portion of them. Of around 130,000 clones listed, around four fifths are singletons. The specimen was PBMCs. The receptor source for this set is a boy aged 2 to 10 in good health and CMV-seronegative.

For this clone: Mismatch with germline at one junction end may stem from a read error. This sequence joins TRBV4-2 and TRBJ1-2; D is undetermined. Germline V lookup: CDR1 LGHNA, CDR2 YNFKEQ. The CDR3 loop spans 16 amino acids. CDR3 nucleotides: TGTGCCAACAGCCAACAGAAGACCCTCCGGGACTATGGCTACACCTTC. Residues: CANSQQKTLRDYGYTF.

The chain couples TRBV2 to TRBJ2-1; 9 bases are shared with TRBD1. The CDR3 consists of 15 residues. J gave up 1 base and V 4 bases, and 2 bases lay outside the gene matches. In germline, CDR1 is SNHLY, CDR2 FYNNEI. The CDR3 region has the DNA TGTGCCAGCAGTGGACAGGGGGAGTCCTACAATGAGCAGTTCTTC. Residues: CASSGQGESYNEQFF.

The rearrangement uses TRBV29-1 and TRBJ2-3; D may be TRBD2 (7 bases). Trimming removed 8 bases from V and 0 bases from J, with 18 bases in between. CDR1 SQVTM and CDR2 ANQGSEA come from the germline V gene. CDR3 length: 15 residues. CDR3 amino acids: CSILGGASSTDTQYF. The CDR3 DNA reads as TGCAGCATCCTAGGGGGGGCCTCTAGCACAGATACGCAGTATTTT.

The chain carries TRBV19 and TRBJ1-2, with D possibly being TRBD1 (6 bases). Germline CDR1 LNHDA, CDR2 SQIVND (reference sequence). The CDR3 length is 14 residues. V lost 9 bases and J 4 bases, leaving 18 bases between the germline ends. DNA of the CDR3: TGTGCCAGCGCCTGGGGGCAGAGCACCTATGGCTACACCTTC. Translation: CASAWGQSTYGYTF. Filled out from reference TRBV19 and TRBJ1-2, the complete variable domain reads DGGITQSPKYLFRKEGQNVTLSCEQNLNHDAMYWYRQDPGQGLRLIYYSQIVNDFQKGDIAEGYSVSREKKESFPLTVTSAQKNPTAFYLCASAWGQSTYGYTFGSGTRLTVV.

The chain couples TRBV2 to TRBJ2-3; 10 bases map to TRBD2. CDR3 length: 15 amino acids. From germline, CDR1 is SNHLY and CDR2 FYNNEI. Unmatched junction bases numbered 6, after V lost 4 bases and J lost 5 bases. The CDR3 bases are TGTGCCAGCAGTGTGAGCGGGGGGGCCATAGATACGCAGTATTTT. As protein: CASSVSGGAIDTQYF.

The chain has TRBV11-1 and TRBJ1-1; D not certain. The germline V gene encodes CDR1 SGHAT and CDR2 FQDESV (reference sequence). Trimming pared 5 bases from V and 8 bases from J, leaving 12 bases between. The CDR3 consists of 12 residues. The CDR3 DNA sequence: TGTGCCAGCAGCCTAATGGGCATCGAAGCTTTCTTT. This sequence encodes CASSLMGIEAFF.

CDR3 amino acids: CASSFSQLVTEQYV. The CDR3 nucleotides are TGTGCCAGCAGCTTCTCTCAACTCGTGACGGAGCAGTACGTC. V usage is TRBV7-9 and J usage is TRBJ2-7, with D hard to call. Germline V gives CDR1 SEHNR, CDR2 FQNEAQ (reference sequence). CDR3 length equals 14 residues. Trimming removed 3 bases from V and 7 bases from J, with 16 bases in between.

The CDR3 DNA is TGTGCCATCAGTGAGTCAGAGGAGGGTGAGGAGCTCCCCTATGGCTACACCTTC. Its translation: CAISESEEGEELPYGYTF. V usage is TRBV10-3 and J usage is TRBJ1-2; no firm D call. CDR1 ENHRY and CDR2 SYGVKD come from the germline V gene. The germline V and J ends were trimmed by 0 bases and 4 bases, with 21 bases remaining between them. The CDR3 is 18 residues long.

In its sample, this clone is medium-sized (0.01 to 0.1%). The chain employs TRBV6-1 and TRBJ1-5, with 8 positions matching TRBD1. The V gene's germline CDR1 is MNHNS and CDR2 SASEGT. This CDR3 is 15 amino acids long. V shed 10 bases and J 3 bases; nucleotides not matched to a gene: 11. CDR3 DNA sequence: TGTGCCACCAACGGGGGACAGGATTACAATCAGCCCCAGCATTTT. Translation gives CATNGGQDYNQPQHF.

V gene TRBV9 combines with J gene TRBJ1-6; D is possibly TRBD1 (6 bases). This CDR3 contains 15 residues. Germline CDR1 reads SGDLS; CDR2 reads YYNGEE. V dropped 4 bases and J dropped 7 bases, with 15 bases sitting between them. Written as DNA, the CDR3 is TGTGCCAGCAGCCCACCCGGACAGATCAATTCACCCCTCCACTTT. Translated, it gives CASSPPGQINSPLHF.